The rows below give T cell receptor beta chains drawn from one sample of a study of blood T cell repertoires in COVID-19. The method was immunoSEQ multiplex PCR; TCRdb's version includes in-frame clones alone and lacks a portion of them. The data show 84,000 or so clones, approximately 80% seen once. Sequencing was performed on peripheral blood. The receptors derive from a man aged 65 to 79 with acute or convalescent COVID-19. The CDR3 runs from the conserved cysteine through the conserved F or W. A D gene is named only where the DNA matches it firmly. Clone size is shown for a subset of rows, as once, few, many or a class of expanded clone.

>TRBD2|TRBV5-4|NA|TRBJ2-1
CASSLKGLTYNEQFF
TGTGCCAGCAGCTTGAAGGGACTAACATACAATGAGCAGTTCTTC
>TRBD1|TRBV19|NA|TRBJ2-5
CASSIRTGQVQETQYF
TGTGCCAGTAGTATACGAACTGGACAGGTACAAGAGACCCAGTACTTC
>NA|TRBV10-2|NA|TRBJ2-1
CASSSVAYNEQFF
TGCGCCAGTTCTAGCGTGGCGTACAATGAGCAGTTCTTC
>TRBD1|TRBV2|NA|TRBJ1-1
CASRNAGQGVLSEAFF
TGTGCCAGCAGGAACGCGGGACAGGGGGTATTGTCTGAAGCTTTCTTT
>TRBD1|TRBV7-3|few|TRBJ2-7
CASSPGTEYREQYF
TGTGCCAGCAGCCCCGGGACAGAGTACAGGGAGCAGTACTTC
>NA|TRBV5-8|NA|TRBJ1-5
CASSLGRGDQPQHF
TGTGCCAGCAGCTTAGGACGGGGGGATCAGCCCCAGCATTTT
>NA|TRBV28|NA|TRBJ1-1
CASSLSLAGGSEAFF
TGTGCCAGCAGTTTATCCCTGGCAGGAGGCTCTGAAGCTTTCTTT
>TRBD2|TRBV3-1/TRBV3-2|once|TRBJ2-5
CASSRWTSGGLYQETQYF
TGTGCCAGCAGCCGCTGGACTAGCGGGGGGTTATACCAAGAGACCCAGTACTTC
>NA|TRBV7-9|NA|TRBJ2-3
CASSRYGGGALDTQYF
TGTGCCAGCAGCAGATACGGGGGTGGGGCGTTGGATACGCAGTATTTT
>TRBD1|TRBV3-1/TRBV3-2|NA|TRBJ1-3
CASSTWTGSSGNTIYF
TGTGCCAGCAGTACCTGGACAGGGAGCTCTGGAAACACCATATATTTT
>NA|TRBV19|few|TRBJ2-5
CASSTTDRIETQYF
TGTGCCAGTAGTACTACTGACAGGATAGAGACCCAGTACTTC
>TRBD1|TRBV3-1/TRBV3-2|NA|TRBJ2-7
CASSRTPGQTYEQYF
TGTGCCAGCAGCCGAACGCCGGGACAGACCTACGAGCAGTACTTC
>TRBD1|TRBV10-2|NA|TRBJ1-5
CASSEWGQGDYSNQPQHF
TGCGCCAGCAGTGAGTGGGGACAGGGCGATTATAGCAATCAGCCCCAGCATTTT
>TRBD1|TRBV5-6|NA|TRBJ2-5
CASSLVGTAQETQYF
TGTGCCAGCAGCCTGGTAGGGACAGCACAAGAGACCCAGTACTTC
>NA|TRBV5-1|NA|TRBJ2-3
CASTSEPSSTDTQYF
TGCGCCAGCACCTCAGAACCCTCTAGCACAGATACGCAGTATTTT
>NA|TRBV7-8|NA|TRBJ2-3
CASSSLPSTDTQYF
TGTGCCAGCTCCAGTCTCCCTAGCACAGATACGCAGTATTTT
>TRBD1|TRBV20-1|NA|TRBJ2-5
CTGQFQETQYF
TGCACGGGACAGTTCCAAGAGACCCAGTACTTC
>NA|TRBV5-1|NA|TRBJ1-4
CASSPAWRADEKLFF
TGCGCCAGCAGCCCCGCTTGGAGGGCGGATGAAAAACTGTTTTTT
>NA|TRBV27|NA|TRBJ1-1
CASSTLGGAGREAFF
TGTGCCAGCAGCACCCTTGGGGGGGCAGGTCGTGAAGCTTTCTTT
>NA|TRBV19|few|TRBJ2-3
CASSPRQVFDTDTQYF
TGTGCCAGTAGTCCCCGACAGGTCTTTGACACAGATACGCAGTATTTT
>TRBD2|TRBV2|NA|TRBJ2-3
CASFSTLAGDTDTQYF
TGTGCCAGCTTCAGCACCCTAGCGGGGGACACAGATACGCAGTATTTT
>TRBD1|TRBV7-9|NA|TRBJ1-1
CASSSWDSFGTEAFF
TGTGCCAGCAGCTCATGGGACAGTTTTGGGACTGAAGCTTTCTTT
>NA|TRBV6-2/TRBV6-3|NA|TRBJ2-1
CASSLAPAYNEQFF
TGTGCCAGCAGTTTAGCCCCTGCCTACAATGAGCAGTTCTTC
>NA|TRBV19|once|TRBJ2-5
CASSSLGGAQETQYF
TGTGCCAGTAGCTCACTAGGGGGGGCCCAAGAGACCCAGTACTTC
>NA|TRBV7-9|NA|TRBJ1-4
CASSLVGRETNEKLFF
TGTGCCAGCAGCTTAGTGGGCCGGGAGACTAATGAAAAACTGTTTTTT
>NA|TRBV27|once|TRBJ2-7
CASSSTGLGYEQYF
TGTGCCAGCAGTTCCACAGGGTTAGGCTACGAGCAGTACTTC
>TRBD1|TRBV10-3|NA|TRBJ1-2
CAISAQGPNYGYTF
TGTGCCATCAGTGCACAGGGGCCTAACTATGGCTACACCTTC
>TRBD2|TRBV27|NA|TRBJ2-7
CASSPYQTSGRNYEQYF
TGTGCCAGCAGTCCCTACCAGACTAGCGGCCGTAATTACGAGCAGTACTTC
>NA|TRBV15|NA|TRBJ2-3
CATSRELAAEPTDTQYF
TGTGCCACCAGCAGAGAGCTAGCAGCGGAACCCACAGATACGCAGTATTTT
>TRBD1|TRBV2|few|TRBJ1-5
CASRRDRRLPNQPQHF
TGTGCCAGCAGACGGGACAGGCGTCTTCCGAATCAGCCCCAGCATTTT
>TRBD1|TRBV5-5|NA|TRBJ2-5
CASSYRGRETQYF
TGTGCCAGCAGCTACAGGGGGCGAGAGACCCAGTACTTC
>NA|TRBV18|NA|TRBJ2-2
CASSPGQGLGELFF
TGTGCCAGCTCACCAGGCCAGGGGCTGGGGGAGCTGTTTTTT
>NA|TRBV5-6|NA|TRBJ1-2
CASSPRNYGYTF
TGTGCCAGCAGCCCCAGGAACTATGGCTACACCTTC
>TRBD2|TRBV19|NA|TRBJ2-3
CASSQASGGTDTQYF
TGTGCCAGTAGTCAGGCTAGCGGGGGAACAGATACGCAGTATTTT
>TRBD2|TRBV6-5|NA|TRBJ2-2
CASSYRISGGGELFF
TGTGCCAGCAGTTACCGGATTAGCGGGGGAGGGGAGCTGTTTTTT
>NA|TRBV15|NA|TRBJ2-3
CATSRSSGGTDTQYF
TGTGCCACCAGCAGATCGTCGGGGGGCACAGATACGCAGTATTTT
>TRBD1|TRBV7-6|NA|TRBJ1-1
CASSLGQGMNTEAFF
TGTGCCAGCAGCTTAGGACAGGGAATGAACACTGAAGCTTTCTTT
>NA|TRBV5-1|NA|TRBJ2-3
CASSLVGGPFDTQYF
TGCGCCAGCAGCTTGGTCGGGGGGCCCTTTGATACGCAGTATTTT
>NA|TRBV5-1|few|TRBJ1-1
CASSVLSGGAMNTEAFF
TGCGCCAGCAGCGTTTTATCGGGGGGAGCTATGAACACTGAAGCTTTCTTT
>NA|TRBV5-6|few|TRBJ1-1
CASSSAVDLPGDTEAFF
TGTGCCAGCAGCTCGGCGGTGGACCTACCGGGGGACACTGAAGCTTTCTTT
>NA|TRBV10-2|NA|TRBJ2-4
CASSGRLSGGAKNIQYF
TGCGCCAGCAGTGGGAGACTAAGCGGTGGGGCCAAAAACATTCAGTACTTC
>TRBD1|TRBV28|NA|TRBJ2-7
CASSGTGESYEQYF
TGTGCCAGCAGTGGGACAGGGGAGTCCTACGAGCAGTACTTC
>NA|TRBV10-3|NA|TRBJ1-6
CAISDSAGVSPLHF
TGTGCCATCAGCGACTCGGCAGGGGTTTCACCCCTCCACTTT
>NA|TRBV2|NA|TRBJ1-4
CASSDSETPGYEKLFF
TGTGCCAGCAGCGACTCAGAGACACCGGGGTATGAAAAACTGTTTTTT
>NA|TRBV9|NA|TRBJ2-1
CASSAEGLNYNEQFF
TGTGCCAGCAGCGCCGAAGGACTAAATTACAATGAGCAGTTCTTC
>TRBD1|TRBV18|NA|TRBJ1-5
CASSGTGGDQPQHF
TGTGCCAGCTCAGGGACAGGGGGTGATCAGCCCCAGCATTTT
>TRBD1|TRBV7-6|once|TRBJ2-3
CASSPGQGYTDTQYF
TGTGCCAGCAGCCCAGGACAGGGATACACAGATACGCAGTATTTT
>NA|TRBV6-5|few|TRBJ1-1
CASSYTRINTEAFF
TGTGCCAGCAGTTACACGCGGATTAACACTGAAGCTTTCTTT
>NA|TRBV10-1|NA|TRBJ1-1
CASSDRSQAFF
TGCGCCAGCAGTGACAGGTCCCAAGCTTTCTTT
>NA|TRBV12-3/TRBV12-4|NA|TRBJ1-1
CASSFLNTEAFF
TGTGCCAGCAGTTTTCTTAACACTGAAGCTTTCTTT
>NA|TRBV15|NA|TRBJ1-2
CATSRVAMADYGYTF
TGTGCCACCAGCAGAGTGGCCATGGCGGACTATGGCTACACCTTC
>TRBD1|TRBV5-4|NA|TRBJ1-2
CASSFGTGLYGYTF
TGTGCCAGCAGCTTCGGGACAGGCCTCTATGGCTACACCTTC
>NA|TRBV5-4|NA|TRBJ2-5
CASSLEPRGTQYF
TGTGCCAGCAGCTTGGAGCCCCGTGGGACCCAGTACTTC
>TRBD1|TRBV4-2|NA|TRBJ1-4
CASRTTGTGGEKLFF
TGTGCCAGCAGAACTACCGGGACAGGGGGTGAAAAACTGTTTTTT